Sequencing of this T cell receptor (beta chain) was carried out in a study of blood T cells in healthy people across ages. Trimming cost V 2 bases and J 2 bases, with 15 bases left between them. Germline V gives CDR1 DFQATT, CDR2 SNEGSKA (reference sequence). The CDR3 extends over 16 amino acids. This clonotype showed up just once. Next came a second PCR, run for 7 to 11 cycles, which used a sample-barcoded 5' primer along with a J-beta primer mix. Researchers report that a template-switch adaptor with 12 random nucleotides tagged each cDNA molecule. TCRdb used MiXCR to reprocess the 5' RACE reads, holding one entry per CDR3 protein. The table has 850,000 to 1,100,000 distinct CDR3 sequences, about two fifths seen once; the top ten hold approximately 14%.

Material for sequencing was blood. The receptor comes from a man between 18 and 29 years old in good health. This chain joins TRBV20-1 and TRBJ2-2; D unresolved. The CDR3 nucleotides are TGCAGTGCTAGAAGTGTGGATCTATCCAACACCGGGGAGCTGTTTTTT. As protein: CSARSVDLSNTGELFF.